This TCR beta chain came from a study of monozygotic twins with inflammatory bowel disease. The CDR3 is made up of 15 amino acids. Germline CDR1 is SGHRS and CDR2 is YFSETQ. To note about this clonotype: The antigen is unknown.

With the 5' RACE reads reprocessed, TCRdb shows one record per CDR3 protein and no DNA. The repertoire table contains some 170,000 distinct CDR3 sequences. Study-wide points: Patient-to-patient differences in immunosuppressive treatment may have added variability to the repertoires.

Blood was drawn once per donor, and each sample measured roughly 2.5 ml. The total RNA came straight from whole blood, and T cells were not sorted beforehand. The chain combines TRBV5-1 with TRBJ2-1; TCRdb's D gene call, TRBD1, goes unchecked for lack of DNA. The clonotype was recovered from a human donor with ulcerative colitis or Crohn's disease, or a healthy co-twin of an affected twin (not recorded which). Sequencing used blood. CDR3: CASSRTGEVYNEQFF. Full variable domain (remainder filled in from reference TRBV5-1 and TRBJ2-1): KAGVTQTPRYLIKTRGQQVTLSCSPISGHRSVSWYQQTPGQGLQFLFEYFSETQRNKGNFPGRFSGRQFSNSRSEMNVSTLELGDSALYLCASSRTGEVYNEQFFGPGTRLTVL.